This T cell receptor beta chain is from a study of tumor-infiltrating lymphocytes in primary liver carcinoma. Overall study: Patients of both sexes were 30 to 69 years old. Productive TCRbeta read counts per sample ran from roughly 3.5 to 6.8 million and were similar across tissue types. Study findings and constraints: The top-250-clone fraction was significantly higher in tumors than in blood (p = 0.039). Roughly 8-24% of top clones, and no more, occurred in all five tumor regions.

Per the germline V gene, CDR1 is MGHRA and CDR2 is YSYEKL. The CDR3 spans 15 residues. Trimming took 6 bases from V and 3 from J; bases not matched to a gene: 8. DNA and RNA were both co-extracted from approximately 20-30 mg of bulk tissue that had not been sorted. This clonotype was seen more than once but under ten times. Its antigen is still unknown. TCR beta cDNA was made from approximately 500 ng total RNA with a constant-region primer. Libraries covering TCR beta were generated through three nested multiplex PCR rounds (using a slightly modified ARM-PCR). The opening two PCR rounds, approximately 10 cycles each, paired TRBV1-TRBV30 forward primers with a C-beta reverse primer. A single record per CDR3 protein comes from TCRdb applying MiXCR to the multiplex PCR reads. The sample yields about 84,000 distinct CDR3 sequences, approximately 77% seen once.

V usage is TRBV4-1 and J usage is TRBJ2-7; TRBD2 agrees at 10 bases. The clonotype was recovered from a man in his forties with primary liver carcinoma and hepatitis B virus infection. What was sequenced was liver tumor tissue from sampling region 1. Subset indicated: tumor region T1, superior pole. The DNA for the CDR3 is TGCGCCAGCAGTCGAGCTTCTAGCGGGAGCTACGAGCAGTACTTC. It specifies CASSRASSGSYEQYF.